This entry lists 13 T cell receptor beta chains sequenced from one sample in a study of molecular identifiers for immune sequencing clone quantification. Each CDR3 protein is one row after TCRdb ran MiXCR on the PCR reads. Of tens of thousands of distinct CDR3 sequences listed, around 18% are singletons. The sequenced material came from naive CD8+ T cells from blood, with Jurkat cell RNA spiked in. Subset specified: FACS-sorted CD8+CD4-CCR7+CD45RA+ naive T cells. The receptors come from a human donor in good health. Some libraries in this study had Jurkat cell RNA spiked in.

Notes on this clonotype: This may be a read error: a much more frequent sequence differs by one nucleotide. V is TRBV24-1 and J is TRBJ2-1, with 8 bases identical to TRBD1. Germline CDR1 and CDR2: KGHDR and SFDVKD. The CDR3 covers 15 residues. After removal of 5 bases from V and 2 bases from J, the junction contained 4 bases not matched to a gene. The CDR3 sequence is CATSGPGQAYNEQFF. Written as DNA, the CDR3 is TGTGCCACCAGTGGGCCGGGACAGGCCTACAATGAGCAGTTCTTC.

Of note for this clonotype: Given a much more abundant clone one base away, this may be a read error. The J gene is TRBJ2-3, the V gene TRBV30; D remains ambiguous. Judging by the DNA end, TRBJ1-5 fits better; the J call may be wrong. This CDR3 region has 15 residues. Germline-derived CDR1 and CDR2 are GTSNPN and SVGIG (reference sequence). The CDR3 DNA follows: TGTGCCTGGAGTGGACTAGCGGGAGAACCAGATACGCAGCATTTT. Its translation is CAWSGLAGEPDTQHF.

As regards this clonotype: This clone may be a read error of a much larger clone one base away. The chain combines TRBV20-1 with TRBJ2-1; D perhaps matches TRBD1 (5 bases). From germline, CDR1 is DFQATT and CDR2 SNEGSKA (reference sequence). The CDR3 consists of 14 residues. Deletions cut 7 bases from V and 2 bases from J, with 15 bases between. This CDR3 reads CSVPISRAYNEQFF. CDR3 bases: TGCAGTGTTCCCATTAGCAGGGCCTACAATGAGCAGTTCTTC.

Many counts were recorded for this clonotype. The CDR3 sequence is CASSPGQGHTGELFF. DNA for the CDR3: TGTGCCAGCAGTCCGGGACAGGGCCACACCGGGGAGCTGTTTTTT. The V gene is TRBV28, the J gene TRBJ2-2; 9 bases agree with TRBD1. The CDR3 spans 15 residues. Germline-derived CDR1 and CDR2 are MDHEN and SYDVKM. The V and J ends lost 5 bases and 3 bases, in that order; junction bases with no gene match: 4.

This clonotype was picked up many times. V and J are TRBV2 and TRBJ2-1, with 8 nucleotides matching TRBD2. The J segment lost 5 bases and the V segment lost 0 bases, leaving 3 bases of the junction unmatched. The CDR3 has 15 residues. Germline-derived CDR1 and CDR2 are SNHLY and FYNNEI. Here the CDR3 DNA reads TGTGCCAGCAGTGAAGCGGCGGGACTAGACAATGAGCAGTTCTTC. Residues: CASSEAAGLDNEQFF.

The J gene is TRBJ2-7, the V gene TRBV6-6, with D hard to call. The CDR3 contains 13 residues. Germline V gene data show CDR1 as MNHNY and CDR2 as SVGAGI (reference sequence). V was cut by 2 bases and J by 1 base, with 6 bases left in between. The CDR3 loop reads CASSYGMSYEQYF. CDR3 DNA: TGTGCCAGCAGTTACGGGATGTCCTACGAGCAGTACTTC.

Remarks on this clonotype: Given a much more abundant clone one base away, this may be a read error. The chain has TRBV27 and TRBJ2-7, with D possibly TRBD2 on 6 matching bases. The length of the CDR3 is 14 residues. Per germline, CDR1 MNHEY and CDR2 SMNVEV (reference sequence). Trimming took off 6 bases at V and 5 bases at J, with 17 bases between the two ends. In DNA form, the CDR3 reads TGTGCCAGCAGATATGTAGGAGGGCACCACGAGCAGTACTTC. Protein: CASRYVGGHHEQYF.

The sample holds many counts of this clonotype. The rearrangement joins TRBV6-2 or TRBV6-3 to TRBJ2-4, with TRBD1 matching 7 bases. The trim removed 8 bases at V and 7 bases at J, leaving 8 bases unmatched. The CDR3 consists of 13 residues. The germline gives CDR1 MNHEY, CDR2 SVGEGT. CDR3 coding DNA: TGTGCCAGCTCCCCGACAGGGTTGAACATTCAGTACTTC. It specifies CASSPTGLNIQYF.

In this sample, this clonotype turned up many times. The V call is TRBV11-3, the J call TRBJ2-7; D call uncertain. This CDR3 comprises 16 residues. Trimming took 4 bases from V and 3 from J, leaving 19 bases between them. The V gene's germline CDR1 is SGHNT and CDR2 YENEEA. The CDR3 region is CASSSSSPHYYYEQYF. As DNA, the CDR3 is TGTGCCAGCAGCTCGAGTAGTCCTCACTACTACTACGAGCAGTACTTC.

At least ten counts were recorded for this clonotype. The chain links TRBV4-1 to TRBJ2-3, with a tentative D call TRBD2 (5 bases). This CDR3 region has 15 residues. The V and J ends lost 5 bases and 0 bases respectively, with 12 bases between them. Germline lookup yields CDR1 MGHRA and CDR2 YSYEKL. The CDR3 DNA reads TGCGCCAGCAGCGTTAGCGTAACTAGCACAGATACGCAGTATTTT. Its protein is CASSVSVTSTDTQYF.

At least ten counts were recorded for this clonotype. This sequence joins TRBV28 and TRBJ2-7, with D perhaps TRBD2 (6 bases). Trimming stripped 2 bases from V and 5 bases from J, with 16 bases between. Germline lookup yields CDR1 MDHEN and CDR2 SYDVKM. The CDR3 has 15 amino acids. CDR3 sequence (DNA): TGTGCCAGCAGTTTACTCCTCGGGGGTAGGCACGAGCAGTACTTC. It codes for CASSLLLGGRHEQYF.

Turning to this clonotype: A much more abundant neighbour one base away suggests this may be a read error. The chain couples TRBV5-3 to TRBJ2-7; 11 positions agree with TRBD2. TRBV5-3 is given ORF status, its function remaining uncertain. V trimming: 8 bases; J trimming: 4 bases; junction bases outside the gene matches: 8. CDR3 size: 14 residues. The CDR3: CASGTSGSLYEQYF. As DNA, the CDR3 is TGTGCCAGCGGTACTAGCGGGAGTCTTTACGAGCAGTACTTC.

This clonotype showed up many times. The V and J genes are TRBV20-1 and TRBJ1-1; 7 bases are a match to TRBD1. The junction had 7 bases not matched to a gene; V was cut back by 2 bases and J by 4 bases. This CDR3 has 14 residues. Germline CDR1 and CDR2: DFQATT and SNEGSKA (reference sequence). The DNA of the CDR3 is TGCAGTGCTAGAAGGCGACAGGGCTTCACTGAAGCTTTCTTT. Its translation: CSARRRQGFTEAFF.